This T cell receptor (beta chain) was retrieved from a study of T cell responses to AZD1222 COVID-19 vaccine. Study in general: Pooling was applied to second doses at about 4 or about 12 weeks. Notes on the study in general: Among vaccine-associated CD4 TCRs, coverage spanned spike, with dominance at 160-218 and 743-854.

About this clone: The antigen remains unidentified.

The protocol was immunoSEQ multiplex PCR, while the TCRdb copy is restricted to in-frame clones and leaves out a portion. The sample holds 90,000 to 95,000 clones, 65% to 90% seen once. This CDR3 has 13 residues. J was trimmed by 4 bases and V by 3 bases; bases with no gene match: 3. Germline V lookup: CDR1 GTSNPN, CDR2 SVGIG (reference sequence). V is TRBV30 and J is TRBJ2-3; 8 bases match TRBD2. This sequence originates from an adult in good health. The sample consisted of peripheral blood, taken on day 0 of AZD1222 vaccination. CDR3 nucleotides: TGTGCCTGGAGCCGAGCGGGGGCAGATACGCAGTATTTT. This gives the protein CAWSRAGADTQYF.